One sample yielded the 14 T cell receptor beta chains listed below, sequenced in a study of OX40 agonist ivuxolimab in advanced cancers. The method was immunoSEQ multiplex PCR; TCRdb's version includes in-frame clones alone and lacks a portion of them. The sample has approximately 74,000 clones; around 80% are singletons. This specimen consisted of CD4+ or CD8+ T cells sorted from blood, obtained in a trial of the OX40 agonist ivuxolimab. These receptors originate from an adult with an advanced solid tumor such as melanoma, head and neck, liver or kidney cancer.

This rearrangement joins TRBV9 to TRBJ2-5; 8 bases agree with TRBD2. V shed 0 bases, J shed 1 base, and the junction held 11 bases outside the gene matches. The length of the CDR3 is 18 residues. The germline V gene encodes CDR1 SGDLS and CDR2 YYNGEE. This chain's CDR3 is CASSVGASGGGSQETQYF. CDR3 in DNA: TGTGCCAGCAGCGTAGGGGCTTCGGGCGGGGGGAGCCAAGAGACCCAGTACTTC.

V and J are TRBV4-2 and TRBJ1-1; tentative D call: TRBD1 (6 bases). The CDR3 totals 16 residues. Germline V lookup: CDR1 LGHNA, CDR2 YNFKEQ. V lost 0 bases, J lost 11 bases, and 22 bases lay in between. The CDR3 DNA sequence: TGTGCCAGCAGCCAAGAATCTGGGAACCCAACAGGGACGGCTTTCTTT. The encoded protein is CASSQESGNPTGTAFF.

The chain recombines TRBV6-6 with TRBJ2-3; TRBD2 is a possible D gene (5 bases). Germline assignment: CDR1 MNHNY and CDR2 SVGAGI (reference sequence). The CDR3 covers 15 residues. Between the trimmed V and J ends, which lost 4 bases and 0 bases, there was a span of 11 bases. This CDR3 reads CASSWGVSSTDTQYF. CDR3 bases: TGTGCCAGCAGTTGGGGAGTATCTAGCACAGATACGCAGTATTTT.

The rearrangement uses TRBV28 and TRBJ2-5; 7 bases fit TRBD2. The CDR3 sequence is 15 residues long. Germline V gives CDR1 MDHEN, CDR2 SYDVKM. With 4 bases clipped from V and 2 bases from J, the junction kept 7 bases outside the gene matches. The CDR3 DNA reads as TGTGCCAGCAGTTACCCGGGGGGACGACAAGAGACCCAGTACTTC. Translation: CASSYPGGRQETQYF.

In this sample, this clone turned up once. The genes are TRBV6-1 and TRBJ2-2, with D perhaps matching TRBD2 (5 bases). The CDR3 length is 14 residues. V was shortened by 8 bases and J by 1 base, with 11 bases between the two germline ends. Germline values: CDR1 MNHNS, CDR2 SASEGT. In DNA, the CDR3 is TGTGCCAGCTCGGGGTCCTGGAACACCGGGGAGCTGTTTTTT. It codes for CASSGSWNTGELFF.

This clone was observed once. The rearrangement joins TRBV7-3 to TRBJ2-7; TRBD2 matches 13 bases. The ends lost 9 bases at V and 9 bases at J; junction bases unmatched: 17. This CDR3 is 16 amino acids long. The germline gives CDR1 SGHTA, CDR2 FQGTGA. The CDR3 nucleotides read TGTGCCAGGGAGCCGGGACTAGCGGGGCGGCCCCTAGGGCAGTACTTC. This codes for CAREPGLAGRPLGQYF.

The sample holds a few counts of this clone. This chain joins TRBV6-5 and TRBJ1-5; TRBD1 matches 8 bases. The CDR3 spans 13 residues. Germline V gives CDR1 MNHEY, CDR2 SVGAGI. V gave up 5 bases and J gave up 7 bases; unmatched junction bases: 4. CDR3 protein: CASSQGASQPQHF. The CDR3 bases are TGTGCCAGCAGTCAGGGGGCGAGCCAGCCCCAGCATTTT.

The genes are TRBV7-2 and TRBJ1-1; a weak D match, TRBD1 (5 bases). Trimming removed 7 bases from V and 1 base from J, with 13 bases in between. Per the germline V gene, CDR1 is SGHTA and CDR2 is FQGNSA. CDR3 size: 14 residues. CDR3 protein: CASKVSRGNTEAFF. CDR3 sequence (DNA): TGTGCCAGCAAAGTGTCGAGGGGGAACACTGAAGCTTTCTTT.

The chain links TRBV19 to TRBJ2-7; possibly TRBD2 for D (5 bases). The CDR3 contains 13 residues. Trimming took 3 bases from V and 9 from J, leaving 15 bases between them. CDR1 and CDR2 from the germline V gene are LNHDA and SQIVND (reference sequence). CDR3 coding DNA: TGTGCCAGTAGTATTAAGCGGAGTACGAGGCAGTACTTC. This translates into CASSIKRSTRQYF.

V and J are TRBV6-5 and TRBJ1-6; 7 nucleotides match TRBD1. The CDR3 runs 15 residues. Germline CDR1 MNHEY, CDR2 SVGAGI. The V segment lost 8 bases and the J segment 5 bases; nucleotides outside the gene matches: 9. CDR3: CASGRQGPNNSPLHF. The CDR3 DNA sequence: TGTGCCAGCGGCAGACAGGGCCCTAATAATTCACCCCTCCACTTT.

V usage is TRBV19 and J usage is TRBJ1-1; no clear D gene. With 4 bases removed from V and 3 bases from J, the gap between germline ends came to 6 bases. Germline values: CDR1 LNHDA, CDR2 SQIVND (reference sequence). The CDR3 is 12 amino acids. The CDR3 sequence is CASSKVDTEAFF. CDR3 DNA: TGTGCCAGTAGTAAAGTGGACACTGAAGCTTTCTTT.

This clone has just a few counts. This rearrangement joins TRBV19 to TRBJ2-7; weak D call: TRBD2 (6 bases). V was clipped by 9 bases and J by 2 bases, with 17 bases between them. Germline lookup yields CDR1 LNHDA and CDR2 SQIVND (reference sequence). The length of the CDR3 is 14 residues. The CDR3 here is CASKLAIQTYEQYF. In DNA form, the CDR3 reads TGTGCCAGCAAACTAGCTATCCAAACCTACGAGCAGTACTTC.

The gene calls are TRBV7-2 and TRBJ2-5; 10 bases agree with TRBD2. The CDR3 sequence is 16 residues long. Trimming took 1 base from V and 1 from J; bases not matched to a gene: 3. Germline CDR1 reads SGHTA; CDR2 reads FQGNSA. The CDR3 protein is CASSLGASGGQETQYF. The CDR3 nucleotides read TGTGCCAGCAGCTTAGGGGCTAGCGGGGGCCAAGAGACCCAGTACTTC.

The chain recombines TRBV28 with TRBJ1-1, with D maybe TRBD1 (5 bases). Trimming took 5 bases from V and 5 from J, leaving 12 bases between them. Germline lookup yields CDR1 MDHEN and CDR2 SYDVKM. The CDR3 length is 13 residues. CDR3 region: CASSKSWGTEAFF. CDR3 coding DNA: TGTGCCAGCAGTAAATCCTGGGGGACTGAAGCTTTCTTT.